The 22 T cell receptor beta chains below come from one sample, sequenced in a study of blood T cell repertoires in COVID-19. Measured with immunoSEQ multiplex PCR; TCRdb has only the in-frame clones, and not every one. The data contain around 100,000 clones, roughly 80% of them singletons. Sequencing used peripheral blood. These receptors were taken from a man aged 60 to 69 with acute or convalescent COVID-19.

This clone occurred a few times. The J gene is TRBJ2-2, the V gene TRBV5-1, with D possibly being TRBD2 (6 bases). V lost 4 bases, J lost 1 base, and 17 bases lay in between. Germline-derived CDR1 and CDR2 are SGHRS and YFSETQ. The CDR3 consists of 17 residues. DNA for the CDR3: TGCGCCAGCAGCCCTAAACCGGTGGGGGGGAACACCGGGGAGCTGTTTTTT. Its protein is CASSPKPVGGNTGELFF.

The chain uses TRBV14 and TRBJ1-1, with D tentatively TRBD1 (5 bases). The CDR3 totals 13 residues. The V end was cut by 3 bases, the J end by 2 bases, with 7 bases between. Germline V gene lookup returns CDR1 SGHDN and CDR2 FVKESK. DNA for the CDR3: TGTGCCAGCAGCCAGCAGGGCAACACTGAAGCTTTCTTT. This codes for CASSQQGNTEAFF.

This clone was detected ten times or more. The chain carries TRBV7-8 and TRBJ2-4; 12 bases fit TRBD2. Germline lookup yields CDR1 SGHVS and CDR2 FQNEAQ. J gave up 0 bases and V 3 bases, and 3 bases lay outside the gene matches. The CDR3 sequence is 17 residues long. DNA for the CDR3: TGTGCCAGCAGCTTGACTAGCGGGGGACTAGCCAAAAACATTCAGTACTTC. This encodes CASSLTSGGLAKNIQYF.

The gene calls are TRBV9 and TRBJ2-2; 8 bases agree with TRBD2. Germline V CDR1 and CDR2: SGDLS, YYNGEE. This CDR3 region has 15 residues. With 2 bases clipped from V and 5 bases from J, the junction kept 5 bases outside the gene matches. CDR3 in DNA: TGTGCCAGCAGCGTCGGAAGCGGGGGTACCGGGGAGCTGTTTTTT. It encodes CASSVGSGGTGELFF.

The chain links TRBV15 to TRBJ2-7, with 14 bases identical to TRBD2. V gave up 3 bases and J gave up 4 bases; unmatched junction bases: 8. The germline V gene has CDR1 LNHNV and CDR2 YYDKDF (reference sequence). This CDR3 has 17 amino acids. DNA for the CDR3: TGTGCCACCAGCAGGGGAGGGGGACTAGCGGGAGTTTACGAGCAGTACTTC. Protein product: CATSRGGGLAGVYEQYF. The variable domain in full, completed from reference TRBV15 and TRBJ2-7, reads DAMVIQNPRYQVTQFGKPVTLSCSQTLNHNVMYWYQQKSSQAPKLLFHYYDKDFNNEADTPDNFQSRRPNTSFCFLDIRSPGLGDTAMYLCATSRGGGLAGVYEQYFGPGTRLTVT.

The gene calls are TRBV7-3 and TRBJ2-1; tentatively, D is TRBD1 (5 bases). The CDR3 runs 14 residues. Germline CDR1 reads SGHTA; CDR2 reads FQGTGA. Trimming removed 3 bases at V and 5 bases at J, with 11 bases between. The CDR3 region has the DNA TGTGCCAGCAGCTTTTCAGGGCTGGACAATGAGCAGTTCTTC. Encoded protein: CASSFSGLDNEQFF.

This rearrangement joins TRBV6-5 to TRBJ1-1, with a tentative D call TRBD1 (6 bases). The V and J ends lost 2 bases and 1 base respectively, with 11 bases between them. The CDR3 is made up of 15 amino acids. Germline assignment: CDR1 MNHEY and CDR2 SVGAGI. CDR3 sequence: CASSYDRTENTEAFF. DNA of the CDR3: TGTGCCAGCAGTTACGATCGGACAGAGAACACTGAAGCTTTCTTT.

This clone appeared once. The chain has TRBV10-1 and TRBJ1-2; weak D call: TRBD1 (6 bases). Germline-derived CDR1 and CDR2 are WNHNN and SYGVQD (reference sequence). V lost 0 bases to trimming and J lost 7 bases, with 15 bases between them. This CDR3 region has 15 residues. DNA of the CDR3: TGCGCCAGCAGTGAGTCGAGAGGGACAATGGGTGGCTACACCTTC. Its translation is CASSESRGTMGGYTF.

The J gene is TRBJ2-3, the V gene TRBV7-8; 10 bases line up with TRBD2. The CDR3 consists of 16 residues. From germline, CDR1 is SGHVS and CDR2 FQNEAQ. Trimming at V came to 4 bases and at J to 2 bases, leaving 6 bases not matched to a gene. In nucleotides, the CDR3 is TGTGCCAGCAGCTCCACCCTAGCGGGGGACACAGATACGCAGTATTTT. This encodes CASSSTLAGDTDTQYF.

The chain combines TRBV7-2 with TRBJ1-2; the D is unclear. Germline CDR1 is SGHTA and CDR2 is FQGNSA. The CDR3 runs to 12 residues. V was pared by 1 base and J by 4 bases, with 4 bases between. The DNA for the CDR3 is TGTGCCAGCAGCTTAGTCTCCTATGGCTACACCTTC. Protein sequence: CASSLVSYGYTF. Full variable domain (rest looked up from reference TRBV7-2 and TRBJ1-2): GAGVSQSPSNKVTEKGKDVELRCDPISGHTALYWYRQSLGQGLEFLIYFQGNSAPDKSGLPSDRFSAERTGGSVSTLTIQRTQQEDSAVYLCASSLVSYGYTFGSGTRLTVV.

The chain employs TRBV6-1 and TRBJ1-2; 8 nucleotides line up with TRBD1. Germline-derived CDR1 and CDR2 are MNHNS and SASEGT. CDR3 length: 13 residues. Trimming took 6 bases from V and 3 from J; bases not matched to a gene: 3. The CDR3 loop reads CASSAGQDYGYTF. CDR3 coding DNA: TGTGCCAGCAGCGCGGGACAGGACTATGGCTACACCTTC.

The table lists this clone with a few counts. The chain links TRBV7-3 to TRBJ2-2; the D gene is possibly TRBD2 (5 bases). V was cut by 6 bases and J by 4 bases, with 18 bases left in between. CDR1 is SGHTA and CDR2 is FQGTGA in the germline V gene. This CDR3 spans 16 amino acids. The CDR3 sequence: CASSPVEADLTGELFF. As DNA, the CDR3 is TGTGCCAGCAGTCCTGTGGAGGCCGATCTCACCGGGGAGCTGTTTTTT.

Here the CDR3 reads CASSRSGLNTGELFF. The CDR3 nucleotides are TGTGCCAGCAGCCGTAGCGGGCTGAACACCGGGGAGCTGTTTTTT. This chain connects TRBV9 to TRBJ2-2; 7 bases agree with TRBD2. Trimming at V came to 4 bases and at J to 1 base, leaving 4 bases not matched to a gene. Germline CDR1 and CDR2: SGDLS and YYNGEE. The CDR3 extends over 15 amino acids.

CDR3 coding DNA: TGTGCCAGCAGCCCGAAAGAACAGGGGGCGTTCTTACTGGGGGAGCTGTTTTTT. This gives the protein CASSPKEQGAFLLGELFF. V usage is TRBV7-9 and J usage is TRBJ2-2; 9 bases fit TRBD1. The CDR3 sequence is 18 residues long. Looked up from germline, CDR1 is SEHNR and CDR2 is FQNEAQ (reference sequence). V lost 5 bases and J lost 8; bases outside the gene matches: 18.

This clone has just a few counts. The V and J genes are TRBV20-1 and TRBJ1-1, with D possibly being TRBD1 (6 bases). Trimming cost V 3 bases and J 4 bases, with 6 bases left between them. This CDR3 is built from 11 residues. Germline-derived CDR1 and CDR2 are DFQATT and SNEGSKA (reference sequence). CDR3 sequence (DNA): TGCAGTGCTAGCAGGGGCACTGAAGCTTTCTTT. Amino acid sequence: CSASRGTEAFF.

The chain combines TRBV21-1 with TRBJ1-4; the table's TRBD1 call for D was not verified on the DNA. TRBV21-1 corresponds to a pseudogene. The CDR3 consists of 15 residues. CDR3 bases: TGTGCCAGCAGCAGCGATTACAGGGGAGGTGAAAAACTGTTTTTT. Amino acid sequence: CASSSDYRGGEKLFF.

This chain links TRBV7-3 with TRBJ1-1; D ambiguous. The ends were cut back, 5 bases at V and 5 bases at J, with 15 bases in the middle. CDR3 length: 14 amino acids. The V gene's germline CDR1 is SGHTA and CDR2 FQGTGA. The CDR3 protein is CASSPRGEPTEAFF. CDR3 nucleotide sequence: TGTGCCAGCAGCCCACGCGGGGAACCGACTGAAGCTTTCTTT.

This clone was picked up one time. The genes are TRBV30 and TRBJ2-3, with 10 nucleotides matching TRBD2. V lost 5 bases, J lost 2 bases, and 7 bases stayed unmatched. The CDR3 is made up of 15 amino acids. Germline V gene sequence: CDR1 GTSNPN, CDR2 SVGIG (reference sequence). The DNA for the CDR3 is TGTGCCTGGTCCCCGGGACTAGCGAACACAGATACGCAGTATTTT. Amino acids: CAWSPGLANTDTQYF.

The chain links TRBV7-6 to TRBJ1-1, with 7 bases identical to TRBD1. The V gene's germline CDR1 is SGHVS and CDR2 FNYEAQ. The length of the CDR3 is 15 residues. V lost 4 bases, J lost 4 bases, and 9 bases stayed unmatched. The CDR3 is CASSSAGSGGTEAFF. For the CDR3, the DNA is TGTGCCAGCAGCTCAGCAGGGTCAGGGGGCACTGAAGCTTTCTTT.

The count of this clone is one. The chain uses TRBV24-1 and TRBJ1-4; 7 nucleotides agree with TRBD1. J was trimmed by 8 bases and V by 9 bases; bases with no gene match: 5. The germline CDR1 and CDR2 sequences are KGHDR and SFDVKD. This CDR3 contains 12 residues. The CDR3 nucleotides read TGTGCCACCGGGACAGAGGACGAAAAACTGTTTTTT. This codes for CATGTEDEKLFF.

The chain combines TRBV28 with TRBJ1-2, with 7 nucleotides matching TRBD1. The CDR3 consists of 14 residues. Germline V gene data show CDR1 as MDHEN and CDR2 as SYDVKM. The V segment lost 2 bases and the J segment 8 bases; nucleotides outside the gene matches: 8. CDR3 coding DNA: TGTGCCAGCAGTTTAAATACAGGGGCGTGGGGCTACACCTTC. Amino acids: CASSLNTGAWGYTF.

The chain carries TRBV30 and TRBJ2-6, with a weak D call TRBD2 (6 bases). From germline, CDR1 is GTSNPN and CDR2 SVGIG (reference sequence). Trimming pared 0 bases from V and 4 bases from J, leaving 13 bases between. This CDR3 region has 16 residues. The CDR3 bases are TGTGCCTGGAGTGTACTACGGGCGGGAGGGGCCAACGTCCTGACTTTC. Encoded protein: CAWSVLRAGGANVLTF.